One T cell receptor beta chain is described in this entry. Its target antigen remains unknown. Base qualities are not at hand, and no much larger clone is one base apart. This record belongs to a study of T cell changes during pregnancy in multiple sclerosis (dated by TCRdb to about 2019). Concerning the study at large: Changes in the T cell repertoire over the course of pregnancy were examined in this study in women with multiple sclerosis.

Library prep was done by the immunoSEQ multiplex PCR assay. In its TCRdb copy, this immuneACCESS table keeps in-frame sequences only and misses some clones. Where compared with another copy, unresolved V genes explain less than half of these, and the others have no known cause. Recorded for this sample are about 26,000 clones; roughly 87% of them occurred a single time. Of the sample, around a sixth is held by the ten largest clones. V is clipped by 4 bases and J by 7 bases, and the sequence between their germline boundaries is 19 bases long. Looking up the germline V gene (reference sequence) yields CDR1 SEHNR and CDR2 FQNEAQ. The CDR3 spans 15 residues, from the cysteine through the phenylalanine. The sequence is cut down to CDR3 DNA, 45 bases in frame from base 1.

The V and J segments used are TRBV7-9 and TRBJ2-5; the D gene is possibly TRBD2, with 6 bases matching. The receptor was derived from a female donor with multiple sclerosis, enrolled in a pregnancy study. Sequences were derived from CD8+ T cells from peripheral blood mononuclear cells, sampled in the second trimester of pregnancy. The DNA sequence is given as TGTGCCAGCAGCTCAACTCCTCTAGCGCGGGGGACCCAGTACTTC. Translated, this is CASSSTPLARGTQYF.